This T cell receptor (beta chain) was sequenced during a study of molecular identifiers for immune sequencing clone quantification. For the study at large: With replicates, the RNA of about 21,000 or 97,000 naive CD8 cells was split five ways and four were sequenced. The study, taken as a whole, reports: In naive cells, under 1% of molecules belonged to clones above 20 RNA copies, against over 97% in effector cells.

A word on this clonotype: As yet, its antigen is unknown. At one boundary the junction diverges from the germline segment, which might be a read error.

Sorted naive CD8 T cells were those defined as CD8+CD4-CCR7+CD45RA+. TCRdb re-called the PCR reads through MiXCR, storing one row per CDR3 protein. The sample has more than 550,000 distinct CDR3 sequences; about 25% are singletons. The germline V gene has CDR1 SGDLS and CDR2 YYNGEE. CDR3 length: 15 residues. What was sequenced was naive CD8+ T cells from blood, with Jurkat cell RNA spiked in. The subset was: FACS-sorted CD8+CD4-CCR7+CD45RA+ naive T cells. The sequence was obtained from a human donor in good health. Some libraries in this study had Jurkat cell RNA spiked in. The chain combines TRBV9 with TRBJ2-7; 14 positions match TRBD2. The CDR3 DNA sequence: TGTGCCAGCGGCGTCGGGACTAGCGGGGGATACGAGCAGTACTTC. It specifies CASGVGTSGGYEQYF. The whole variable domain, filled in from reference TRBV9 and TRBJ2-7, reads DSGVTQTPKHLITATGQRVTLRCSPRSGDLSVYWYQQSLDQGLQFLIQYYNGEERAKGNILERFSAQQFPDLHSELNLSSLELGDSALYFCASGVGTSGGYEQYFGPGTRLTVT.